This T cell receptor (beta chain) is drawn from a study of cytomegalovirus exposure and HLA in healthy donors. The CDR3 sequence is 14 residues long. The germline gives CDR1 SGHRS, CDR2 YFSETQ. With 4 bases clipped from V and 4 bases from J, the junction kept 5 bases outside the gene matches. Primers: 60 Vbeta forward and 13 Jbeta reverse. Sequencing was performed with immunoSEQ multiplex PCR; in TCRdb, only in-frame clones are kept and a portion is missing. The table shows about 120,000 clones, with 77% occurring only once. This clone was detected only once. The chain recombines TRBV5-1 with TRBJ2-3; TRBD1 matches 8 bases. The sequenced material came from PBMCs. The sequence came from a man aged 35-49 years in good health and CMV-seropositive. CDR3 DNA: TGCGCCAGCAGCGACCGGGACAGGCCAGATACGCAGTATTTT. This codes for CASSDRDRPDTQYF.